Listed below are T cell receptor beta chains from one sample, sequenced in a study of cytomegalovirus exposure and HLA in healthy donors. The assay was immunoSEQ multiplex PCR, and TCRdb's table has in-frame clones only and misses some. The sample carries about 91,000 clones, 55% to 65% recorded once. What was sequenced was PBMCs. The source is a human donor in good health. The CDR3 runs from the conserved cysteine through the conserved F or W. The D gene is left open where the match is weak. Clone size is stated in some rows and not others, as once, few, many or a class when expanded.

d_gene	v_gene	abundance	j_gene	CDR3aa	CDR3nt
TRBD1	TRBV4-3	.	TRBJ1-4	CASSQGTGGKIF	TGCGCCAGCAGCCAAGGGACAGGGGGCAAGATTTTT
.	TRBV10-3	.	TRBJ2-1	CAISGHNEQFF	TGTGCCATCAGTGGGCACAATGAGCAGTTCTTC
.	TRBV10-3	few	TRBJ1-1	CAISESGGGGTEAFF	TGTGCCATCAGTGAGTCGGGGGGCGGGGGGACTGAAGCTTTCTTT
TRBD1	TRBV19	.	TRBJ1-1	CASSIQQGAEAFF	TGTGCCAGTAGTATACAACAGGGGGCTGAAGCTTTCTTT
TRBD1	TRBV5-4	.	TRBJ1-1	CASSPNQGVDTEAFF	TGTGCCAGCAGCCCCAACCAGGGGGTAGACACTGAAGCTTTCTTT
.	TRBV7-3	.	TRBJ1-4	CASSLTAGKGEKLFF	TGTGCCAGCAGCTTAACCGCAGGGAAAGGGGAAAAACTGTTTTTT
.	TRBV11-2	.	TRBJ2-5	CASSSDYQETQYF	TGTGCCAGCAGCTCGGACTATCAAGAGACCCAGTACTTC
TRBD1	TRBV2	.	TRBJ2-7	CASTRDRTYEQYF	TGTGCCAGCACCCGGGACAGGACCTACGAGCAGTACTTC
TRBD2	TRBV5-1	.	TRBJ2-3	CASSYTSGGTSTDTQYF	TGCGCCAGCAGCTATACTAGCGGGGGGACCAGCACAGATACGCAGTATTTT
TRBD2	TRBV7-3	.	TRBJ2-3	CASSLRGLAGSQLDTQYF	TGTGCCAGCAGCCTCCGAGGACTAGCGGGGAGTCAATTAGATACGCAGTATTTT
TRBD1	TRBV7-9	.	TRBJ2-7	CATRQGSYEQYF	TGTGCCACGAGACAGGGATCCTACGAGCAGTACTTC
.	TRBV5-1	.	TRBJ2-1	CASSLEGGLDEQFF	TGCGCCAGCAGCTTGGAAGGGGGTTTGGATGAGCAGTTCTTC
.	TRBV4-3	few	TRBJ2-7	CASSQDPATYEQYF	TGCGCCAGCAGCCAAGATCCCGCGACCTACGAGCAGTACTTC
.	TRBV19	few	TRBJ2-5	CASSRGGVETQYF	TGTGCCAGTAGTAGGGGGGGCGTGGAGACCCAGTACTTC
.	TRBV10-3	once	TRBJ1-3	CAIRQQSSGNTIYF	TGTGCCATCAGACAGCAGAGCTCTGGAAACACCATATATTTT
.	TRBV19	few	TRBJ1-1	CASSQGLNTEAFF	TGTGCCAGTAGTCAGGGGTTGAACACTGAAGCTTTCTTT
TRBD1	TRBV13	few	TRBJ2-1	CASSLGGGPYNEQFF	TGTGCCAGCAGCTTAGGAGGGGGCCCCTACAATGAGCAGTTCTTC
TRBD1	TRBV7-9	.	TRBJ2-2	CASSYDRVDGGELFF	TGTGCCAGCAGCTACGACAGGGTTGACGGCGGGGAGCTGTTTTTT
TRBD1	TRBV4-3	few	TRBJ2-7	CASSQDGPGRWTGGTYEQYF	TGCGCCAGCAGCCAAGATGGACCGGGGAGATGGACAGGGGGAACCTACGAGCAGTACTTC
TRBD1	TRBV5-1	.	TRBJ2-3	CASNQGAGDTQYF	TGCGCCAGCAACCAGGGGGCGGGGGATACGCAGTATTTT
TRBD2	TRBV18	.	TRBJ2-3	CASSPERGRTDTQYF	TGTGCCAGCTCACCAGAGCGGGGGCGCACAGATACGCAGTATTTT
.	TRBV5-1	once	TRBJ1-4	CASSLETGFDEKLFF	TGCGCCAGCAGCTTGGAGACGGGTTTCGATGAAAAACTGTTTTTT
.	TRBV27	.	TRBJ2-2	CATWGRPMNTGELFF	TGTGCCACCTGGGGGAGGCCTATGAACACCGGGGAGCTGTTTTTT
.	TRBV7-3	.	TRBJ2-1	CASSLSAYNEQFF	TGTGCCAGCAGCTTATCGGCCTACAATGAGCAGTTCTTC
.	TRBV7-9	.	TRBJ1-3	CASSHNGGLSSGNTIYF	TGTGCCAGCAGCCACAACGGGGGGCTAAGCTCTGGAAACACCATATATTTT
.	TRBV7-9	.	TRBJ1-4	CASSLASGAFNEKLFF	TGTGCCAGCAGCTTAGCGAGCGGGGCTTTTAATGAAAAACTGTTTTTT